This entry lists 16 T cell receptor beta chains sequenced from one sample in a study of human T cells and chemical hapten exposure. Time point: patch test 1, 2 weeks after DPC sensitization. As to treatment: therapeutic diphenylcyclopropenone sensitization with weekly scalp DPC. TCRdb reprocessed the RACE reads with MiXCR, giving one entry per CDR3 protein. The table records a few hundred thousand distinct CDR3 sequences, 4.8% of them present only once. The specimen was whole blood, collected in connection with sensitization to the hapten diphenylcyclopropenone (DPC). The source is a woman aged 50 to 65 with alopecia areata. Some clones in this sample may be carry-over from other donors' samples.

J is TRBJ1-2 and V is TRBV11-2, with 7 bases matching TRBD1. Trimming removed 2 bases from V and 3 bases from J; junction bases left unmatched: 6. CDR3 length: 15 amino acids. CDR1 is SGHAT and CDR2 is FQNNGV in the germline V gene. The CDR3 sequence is CASSLRGGLDYGYTF. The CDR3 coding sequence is TGTGCCAGCAGCTTACGAGGGGGCCTAGACTATGGCTACACCTTC. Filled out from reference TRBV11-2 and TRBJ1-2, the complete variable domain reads EAGVAQSPRYKIIEKRQSVAFWCNPISGHATLYWYQQILGQGPKLLIQFQNNGVVDDSQLPKDRFSAERLKGVDSTLKIQPAKLEDSAVYLCASSLRGGLDYGYTFGSGTRLTVV.

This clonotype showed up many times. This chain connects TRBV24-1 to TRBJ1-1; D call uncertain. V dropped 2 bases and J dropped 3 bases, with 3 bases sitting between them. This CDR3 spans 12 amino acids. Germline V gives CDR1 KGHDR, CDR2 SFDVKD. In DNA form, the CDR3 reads TGTGCCACCAGTGATTCCCACACTGAAGCTTTCTTT. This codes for CATSDSHTEAFF.

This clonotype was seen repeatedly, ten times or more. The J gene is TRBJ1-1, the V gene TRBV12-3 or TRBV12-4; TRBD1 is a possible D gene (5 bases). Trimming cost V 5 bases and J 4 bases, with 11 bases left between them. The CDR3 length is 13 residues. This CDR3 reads CASSPPGTTEAFF. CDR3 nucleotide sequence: TGTGCCAGCAGTCCACCGGGGACCACTGAAGCTTTCTTT.

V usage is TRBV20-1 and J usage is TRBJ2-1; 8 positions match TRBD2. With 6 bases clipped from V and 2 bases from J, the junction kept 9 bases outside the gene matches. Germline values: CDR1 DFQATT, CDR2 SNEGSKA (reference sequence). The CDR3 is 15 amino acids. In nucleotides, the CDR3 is TGCAGTGCCCAAAAGGCACTAGCGGCCTACAATGAGCAGTTCTTC. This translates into CSAQKALAAYNEQFF.

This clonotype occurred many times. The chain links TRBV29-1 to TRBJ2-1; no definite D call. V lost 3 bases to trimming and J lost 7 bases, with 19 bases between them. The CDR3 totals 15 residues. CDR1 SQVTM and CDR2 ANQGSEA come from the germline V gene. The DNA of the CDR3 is TGCAGCGTTGAGGGTACCGAATTAGGTATTAATGAGCAGTTCTTC. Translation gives CSVEGTELGINEQFF.

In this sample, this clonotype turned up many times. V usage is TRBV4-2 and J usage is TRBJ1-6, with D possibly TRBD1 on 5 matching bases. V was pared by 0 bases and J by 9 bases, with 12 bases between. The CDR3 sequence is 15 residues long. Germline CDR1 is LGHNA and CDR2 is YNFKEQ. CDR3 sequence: CASSQEGRTISPLHF. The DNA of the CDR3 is TGTGCCAGCAGCCAAGAGGGGCGCACTATTTCACCCCTCCACTTT.

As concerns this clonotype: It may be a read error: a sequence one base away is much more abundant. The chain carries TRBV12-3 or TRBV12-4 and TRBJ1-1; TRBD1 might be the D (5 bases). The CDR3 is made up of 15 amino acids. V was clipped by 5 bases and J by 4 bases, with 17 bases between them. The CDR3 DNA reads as TGTGCCAGCAGTCCCGACCGGGGGTCCTTCACTGAAGCTTTCTTT. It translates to CASSPDRGSFTEAFF.

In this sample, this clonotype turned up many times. The CDR3 protein is CSVATSGSNEQFF. The DNA of the CDR3 is TGCAGCGTTGCCACTAGCGGGAGCAATGAGCAGTTCTTC. The chain combines TRBV29-1 with TRBJ2-1; 11 bases line up with TRBD2. The CDR3 loop spans 13 amino acids. With V trimmed by 4 bases and J by 6 bases, 2 bases remained unmatched. In germline, CDR1 is SQVTM, CDR2 ANQGSEA.

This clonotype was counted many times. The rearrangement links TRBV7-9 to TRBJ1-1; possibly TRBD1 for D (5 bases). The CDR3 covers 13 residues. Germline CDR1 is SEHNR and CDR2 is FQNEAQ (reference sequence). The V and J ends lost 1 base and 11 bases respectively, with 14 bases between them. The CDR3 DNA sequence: TGTGCCAGCAGCTTAGGGGACCCCCCAGCGGCTTTCTTT. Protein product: CASSLGDPPAAFF.

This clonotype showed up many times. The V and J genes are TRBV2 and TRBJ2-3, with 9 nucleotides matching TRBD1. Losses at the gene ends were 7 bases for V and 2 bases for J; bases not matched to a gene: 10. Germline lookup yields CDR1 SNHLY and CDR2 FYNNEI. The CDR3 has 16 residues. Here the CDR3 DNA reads TGTGCCAGCACCCGACTGGGACAGGGCTCCACAGATACGCAGTATTTT. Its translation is CASTRLGQGSTDTQYF.

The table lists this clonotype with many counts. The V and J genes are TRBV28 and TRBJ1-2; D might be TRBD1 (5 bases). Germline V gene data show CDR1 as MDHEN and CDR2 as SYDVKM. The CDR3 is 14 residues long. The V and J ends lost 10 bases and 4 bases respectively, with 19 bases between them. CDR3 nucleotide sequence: TGTGCCACCTGTAGACAGTTTACTCCCTATGGCTACACCTTC. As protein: CATCRQFTPYGYTF.

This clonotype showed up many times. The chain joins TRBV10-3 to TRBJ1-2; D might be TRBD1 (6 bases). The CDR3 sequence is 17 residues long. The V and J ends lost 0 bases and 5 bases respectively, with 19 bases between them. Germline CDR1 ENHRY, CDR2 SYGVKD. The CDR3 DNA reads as TGTGCCATCAGTGAGTCGACTCTCGACAGGATTATATATGGCTACACCTTC. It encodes CAISESTLDRIIYGYTF.

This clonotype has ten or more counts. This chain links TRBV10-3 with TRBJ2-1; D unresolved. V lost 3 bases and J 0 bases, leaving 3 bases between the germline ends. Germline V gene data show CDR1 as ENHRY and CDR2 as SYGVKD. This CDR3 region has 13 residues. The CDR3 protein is CAISDLSYNEQFF. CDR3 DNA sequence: TGTGCCATCAGTGACCTCTCCTACAATGAGCAGTTCTTC.

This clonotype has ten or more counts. The CDR3 DNA sequence: TGTGCCAGCAGCCCGACAGTGAGCAATCAGCCCCAGCATTTT. Amino acid sequence: CASSPTVSNQPQHF. The chain carries TRBV2 and TRBJ1-5; possibly TRBD1 for D (5 bases). V lost 6 bases, J lost 1 base, and 10 bases lay in between. This CDR3 comprises 14 residues. The germline CDR1 and CDR2 sequences are SNHLY and FYNNEI.

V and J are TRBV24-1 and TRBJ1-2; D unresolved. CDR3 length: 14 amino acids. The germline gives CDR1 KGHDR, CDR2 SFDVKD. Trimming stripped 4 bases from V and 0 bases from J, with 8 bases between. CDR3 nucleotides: TGTGCCACCAGTGACAGCCAGGCTAACTATGGCTACACCTTC. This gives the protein CATSDSQANYGYTF.

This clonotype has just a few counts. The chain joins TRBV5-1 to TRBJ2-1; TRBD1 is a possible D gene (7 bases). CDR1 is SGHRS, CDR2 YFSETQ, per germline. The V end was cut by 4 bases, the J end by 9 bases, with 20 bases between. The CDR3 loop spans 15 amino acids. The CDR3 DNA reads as TGCGCCAGCAGCCCACTAGGAGGAGGGGGCGGTGAGCAGTTCTTC. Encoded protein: CASSPLGGGGGEQFF.